These 20 T cell receptor beta chains were sequenced from one sample in a study of T cells in Graves' hyperthyroidism and ophthalmopathy. Amplification of TCR beta CDR3 regions used RNA as the template. Researchers ran a first-round RT-PCR on the TCR CDR3 using the HTBI primer set. TCRdb reprocessed the multiplex PCR reads via MiXCR and lists one record per CDR3 protein. Of 500,000 to 750,000 distinct CDR3 sequences detected, about 14% appear once; the ten largest clones hold around 7%. The specimen was blood. The source is a woman aged 18 to 35 with Graves' ophthalmopathy.

This clonotype turned up a few times. This chain connects TRBV29-1 to TRBJ2-1; 9 bases agree with TRBD1. CDR3 size: 12 residues. V lost 8 bases, J lost 13 bases, and 12 bases stayed unmatched. Germline V gene sequence: CDR1 SQVTM, CDR2 ANQGSEA. Here the CDR3 DNA reads TGCAGCTCCCGAGGGGGACAGGGCGAACAGTTCTTC. Residues: CSSRGGQGEQFF.

Many counts were recorded for this clonotype. The J gene is TRBJ2-7, the V gene TRBV3-1; D gene uncertain. V lost 0 bases and J 0 bases, leaving 12 bases between the germline ends. Germline V gene lookup returns CDR1 LGHDT and CDR2 YNNKEL (reference sequence). The CDR3 runs to 16 residues. Here the CDR3 DNA reads TGTGCCAGCAGCCAAGAAGGCGGATTGAGCTCCTACGAGCAGTACTTC. This codes for CASSQEGGLSSYEQYF.

The rearrangement links TRBV10-3 to TRBJ2-2; D not resolved. The CDR3 loop spans 13 amino acids. V lost 3 bases and J 1 base, leaving 3 bases between the germline ends. Germline V gene sequence: CDR1 ENHRY, CDR2 SYGVKD. The CDR3: CAISDRNTGELFF. Written as DNA, the CDR3 is TGTGCCATCAGTGACAGGAACACCGGGGAGCTGTTTTTT.

This clonotype came up once. The chain joins TRBV2 to TRBJ1-1; 8 bases fit TRBD1. CDR3 length: 15 residues. Germline CDR1 is SNHLY and CDR2 is FYNNEI. Unmatched junction bases numbered 7, after V lost 6 bases and J lost 1 base. This chain's CDR3 is CASRPGTGGNTEAFF. Written as DNA, the CDR3 is TGTGCCAGCAGACCCGGGACAGGCGGGAACACTGAAGCTTTCTTT.

There are many counts of this clonotype. The chain carries TRBV29-1 and TRBJ2-5; weak D call: TRBD2 (6 bases). This CDR3 is 12 amino acids long. Germline V gene sequence: CDR1 SQVTM, CDR2 ANQGSEA. The germline V and J ends were trimmed by 3 bases and 6 bases, with 11 bases remaining between them. The CDR3 bases are TGCAGCGTTGATGGGGGGTTTCAGACCCAGTACTTC. It is translated as CSVDGGFQTQYF. The variable domain in full, completed from reference TRBV29-1 and TRBJ2-5, reads SAVISQKPSRDICQRGTSLTIQCQVDSQVTMMFWYRQQPGQSLTLIATANQGSEATYESGFVIDKFPISRPNLTFSTLTVSNMSPEDSSIYLCSVDGGFQTQYFGPGTRLLVL.

This clonotype was recorded many times. The chain recombines TRBV7-9 with TRBJ2-7; D gene uncertain. CDR3 length equals 13 residues. Germline V gives CDR1 SEHNR, CDR2 FQNEAQ (reference sequence). V lost 5 bases, J lost 0 bases, and 8 bases lay in between. The CDR3 DNA follows: TGTGCCAGCAGCCAGGCCGTCTCCTACGAGCAGTACTTC. It yields the protein CASSQAVSYEQYF.

This clonotype was found many times. The V and J genes are TRBV20-1 and TRBJ1-2; the D gene is possibly TRBD1 (6 bases). The CDR3 covers 14 residues. CDR1 is DFQATT and CDR2 is SNEGSKA in the germline V gene (reference sequence). V lost 6 bases, J lost 3 bases, and 17 bases lay in between. The CDR3 reads CSATPRPGDYGYTF. CDR3 bases: TGCAGTGCAACACCGAGGCCAGGGGACTATGGCTACACCTTC.

This clonotype was counted between two and nine times. The rearrangement joins TRBV7-8 to TRBJ2-7, with a weak D call TRBD2 (5 bases). The CDR3 runs 13 residues. The germline V gene has CDR1 SGHVS and CDR2 FQNEAQ. Trimming removed 5 bases at V and 7 bases at J, with 15 bases between. CDR3 DNA: TGTGCCAGCAGCCCCGGGCTAGCTACGGAGCAGTACTTC. It translates to CASSPGLATEQYF.

This clonotype was seen more than once but under ten times. The chain couples TRBV20-1 to TRBJ1-6; D call uncertain. The germline V and J ends were trimmed by 3 bases and 0 bases, with 9 bases remaining between them. Germline lookup yields CDR1 DFQATT and CDR2 SNEGSKA (reference sequence). CDR3 length: 15 residues. CDR3 amino acids: CSAREWSSYNSPLHF. CDR3 in DNA: TGCAGTGCTAGGGAATGGAGCTCCTATAATTCACCCCTCCACTTT.

This clonotype was observed many times. The chain links TRBV28 to TRBJ1-4; 7 nucleotides agree with TRBD1. CDR3 length equals 15 residues. Germline values: CDR1 MDHEN, CDR2 SYDVKM. The trim removed 5 bases at V and 2 bases at J, leaving 5 bases unmatched. The CDR3 DNA reads as TGTGCCAGCAGTAAAGGGGGCGCGACTAATGAAAAACTGTTTTTT. Translation: CASSKGGATNEKLFF.

In its sample, this clonotype was seen a few times. The V gene is TRBV28, the J gene TRBJ1-1, with D uncertain. Germline V lookup: CDR1 MDHEN, CDR2 SYDVKM. The CDR3 sequence is 16 residues long. V lost 8 bases, J lost 0 bases, and 19 bases lay in between. CDR3 in DNA: TGTGCCAGCCCGAGCCCAGAGGGCCTTATGAACACTGAAGCTTTCTTT. This sequence encodes CASPSPEGLMNTEAFF.

There are a few counts of this clonotype. This rearrangement joins TRBV7-9 to TRBJ2-5, with a weak D call TRBD2 (5 bases). Germline V gene data show CDR1 as SEHNR and CDR2 as FQNEAQ (reference sequence). The CDR3 sequence is 14 residues long. V gave up 1 base and J gave up 8 bases, with 14 bases separating them. This CDR3 reads CASSLDSLEVTQYF. CDR3 DNA sequence: TGTGCCAGCAGCTTAGACTCCCTGGAGGTAACCCAGTACTTC.

This clonotype was seen at least ten times. This chain joins TRBV12-3 or TRBV12-4 and TRBJ1-1; 11 nucleotides match TRBD1. The CDR3 is 15 amino acids. V dropped 7 bases and J dropped 1; count of bases not matched to a gene: 5. The CDR3 loop reads CASTADRGRNTEAFF. The CDR3 DNA reads TGTGCCAGCACCGCGGACAGGGGGCGGAACACTGAAGCTTTCTTT.

The chain combines TRBV28 with TRBJ1-5; 7 bases map to TRBD1. CDR1 and CDR2 (germline): MDHEN, SYDVKM. The junction had 13 bases not matched to a gene; V was cut back by 8 bases and J by 3 bases. The CDR3 has 16 residues. This chain's CDR3 is CASPPSHGQDNQPQHF. Here the CDR3 DNA reads TGTGCCAGCCCGCCCTCTCATGGACAGGACAATCAGCCCCAGCATTTT.

In this sample, this clonotype turned up a few times. This chain links TRBV7-6 with TRBJ1-3; TRBD1 matches 7 bases. V lost 5 bases and J lost 8; bases outside the gene matches: 3. Germline assignment: CDR1 SGHVS and CDR2 FNYEAQ. The length of the CDR3 is 12 residues. CDR3 sequence (DNA): TGTGCCAGCAGCCAGACAGGGTACACCATATATTTT. It translates to CASSQTGYTIYF.

This clonotype was recorded at least ten times. The chain couples TRBV6-5 to TRBJ2-3, with TRBD2 matching 7 bases. CDR3 size: 14 residues. V lost 2 bases to trimming and J lost 6 bases; unmatched junction nucleotides: 5. Germline V gene data show CDR1 as MNHEY and CDR2 as SVGAGI. The CDR3 sequence is CASSYGGSEDTQYF. As DNA, the CDR3 is TGTGCCAGCAGTTACGGCGGGAGTGAGGATACGCAGTATTTT.

The sample holds many counts of this clonotype. V gene TRBV28 combines with J gene TRBJ2-7, with TRBD1 matching over 8 bases. CDR1 is MDHEN, CDR2 SYDVKM, per germline. The CDR3 extends over 15 amino acids. V was clipped by 5 bases and J by 6 bases; unmatched bases: 12. In DNA, the CDR3 is TGTGCCAGCAGTCCACCGACAGGGGTGGCCCTCGAGCAGTACTTC. Translated: CASSPPTGVALEQYF.

This clonotype appeared many times. This chain links TRBV5-1 with TRBJ2-1, with TRBD2 matching 11 bases. The CDR3 has 14 amino acids. V was clipped by 4 bases and J by 10 bases; unmatched bases: 7. Per germline, CDR1 SGHRS and CDR2 YFSETQ. CDR3 sequence reads: CASSPGTSGVEQFF. The CDR3 DNA reads TGCGCCAGCAGCCCAGGGACTAGCGGAGTAGAGCAGTTCTTC.

This clonotype was seen ten or more times. The chain is built from TRBV30 and TRBJ1-1; no clear D. CDR3 length: 12 residues. Between the trimmed V and J ends, which lost 3 bases and 0 bases, there was a span of 5 bases. Germline CDR1 is GTSNPN and CDR2 is SVGIG (reference sequence). The CDR3 loop is CAWRGMNTEAFF. CDR3 sequence (DNA): TGTGCCTGGAGAGGCATGAACACTGAAGCTTTCTTT.

The table lists this clonotype with many counts. V and J are TRBV20-1 and TRBJ2-2, with D possibly TRBD1 on 6 matching bases. CDR1 is DFQATT and CDR2 is SNEGSKA in the germline V gene (reference sequence). The V end lost 0 bases, the J end lost 5 bases, and 13 bases lay between the germline ends. The CDR3 extends over 15 amino acids. CDR3 region: CSARDRQGSTGELFF. The CDR3 DNA reads TGCAGTGCTAGAGATCGCCAGGGGAGTACCGGGGAGCTGTTTTTT.